What follows are 26 T cell receptor beta chains derived from one specimen sequenced in a study of T cell changes during pregnancy in multiple sclerosis. This table comes from immunoSEQ multiplex PCR, and its TCRdb copy is limited to in-frame clones, with some not included. Among around 40,000 clones, around 90% were seen once, and the ten largest hold less than 0.95%. Material: CD4+ T cells from peripheral blood mononuclear cells, obtained before pregnancy. The receptors derive from a female donor with multiple sclerosis, enrolled in a pregnancy study.

The chain employs TRBV6-5 and TRBJ1-2, with a possible D match to TRBD1 (6 bases). The CDR3 sequence is 13 residues long. V shed 3 bases and J shed 4 bases, with 9 bases lying between them. Germline CDR1 and CDR2: MNHEY and SVGAGI. CDR3 residues: CASSYTGSYGYTF. In nucleotides, the CDR3 is TGTGCCAGCAGTTATACAGGGTCCTATGGCTACACCTTC.

In DNA form, the CDR3 reads TGTGCCAGCAGCTTTGCTAGCGGACAAGAGACCCAGTACTTC. It encodes CASSFASGQETQYF. The J gene is TRBJ2-5, the V gene TRBV5-4; 7 bases map to TRBD2. V was pared by 2 bases and J by 2 bases, with 3 bases of the junction left unmatched. CDR3 length: 14 residues. The V gene's germline CDR1 is SGHNT and CDR2 YYREEE (reference sequence).

The rearrangement links TRBV6-5 to TRBJ1-6, with D perhaps TRBD1 (5 bases). CDR3 length: 14 amino acids. CDR1 is MNHEY, CDR2 SVGAGI, per germline. Trimming cost V 0 bases and J 7 bases, with 7 bases left between them. The CDR3 sequence: CASSYSKGNSPLHF. CDR3 bases: TGTGCCAGCAGTTACTCGAAGGGGAATTCACCCCTCCACTTT.

The J gene is TRBJ1-1, the V gene TRBV14, with D maybe TRBD1 (5 bases). Looked up from germline, CDR1 is SGHDN and CDR2 is FVKESK. The length of the CDR3 is 13 residues. The V end lost 4 bases, the J end lost 4 bases, and 10 bases lay between the germline ends. The CDR3 coding sequence is TGTGCCAGCAGCCTGGACATTCGCACTGAAGCTTTCTTT. Amino acid sequence: CASSLDIRTEAFF.

The chain employs TRBV2 and TRBJ2-7; D is uncertain. This CDR3 has 10 residues. In germline, CDR1 is SNHLY, CDR2 FYNNEI. V was cut by 7 bases and J by 5 bases, with 6 bases left in between. CDR3 sequence: CASKRNEQYF. The CDR3 DNA follows: TGTGCCAGCAAGAGGAACGAGCAGTACTTC.

This clone was observed a handful of times. The chain has TRBV10-3 and TRBJ2-2; 9 positions agree with TRBD1. There are 15 residues in the CDR3. Germline V CDR1 and CDR2: ENHRY, SYGVKD. J lost 6 bases, V lost 2 bases, and 4 bases had no gene match. The CDR3 DNA follows: TGTGCCATCAGTGAGCGGAACAGGGGGCCCGGGGAGCTGTTTTTT. The encoded protein is CAISERNRGPGELFF.

The V call is TRBV7-8, the J call TRBJ2-7; 8 nucleotides align to TRBD1. CDR3 length: 14 amino acids. Germline assignment: CDR1 SGHVS and CDR2 FQNEAQ. The V segment lost 4 bases and the J segment 2 bases; nucleotides outside the gene matches: 4. CDR3 region: CASSSGTGAYEQYF. The CDR3 nucleotides read TGTGCCAGCAGCTCCGGGACAGGAGCCTACGAGCAGTACTTC. Full variable domain (missing parts from reference TRBV7-8 and TRBJ2-7): GAGVSQSPRYKVAKRGQDVALRCDPISGHVSLFWYQQALGQGPEFLTYFQNEAQLDKSGLPSDRFFAERPEGSVSTLKIQRTQQEDSAVYLCASSSGTGAYEQYFGPGTRLTVT.

CDR3 sequence reads: CASSAMSGRGRGNEKLFF. DNA for the CDR3: TGTGCCAGCAGCGCCATGTCGGGCAGGGGGCGGGGTAATGAAAAACTGTTTTTT. The chain joins TRBV7-2 to TRBJ1-4; 8 bases match TRBD1. This CDR3 contains 18 residues. CDR1 and CDR2 from the germline V gene are SGHTA and FQGNSA. Trimming removed 5 bases from V and 4 bases from J; junction bases left unmatched: 15.

CDR3 DNA sequence: TGTGCCAGCGGCCTTGGGGGGGTTGGCTACACCTTC. It is translated as CASGLGGVGYTF. The rearrangement joins TRBV7-2 to TRBJ1-2; D is perhaps TRBD1 (5 bases). This CDR3 comprises 12 residues. The germline V gene has CDR1 SGHTA and CDR2 FQGNSA. V lost 8 bases to trimming and J lost 7 bases, with 14 bases between them.

This clone was detected once. The chain carries TRBV6-1 and TRBJ2-2, with D possibly TRBD1 on 6 matching bases. The CDR3 sequence is 16 residues long. CDR1 is MNHNS and CDR2 is SASEGT in the germline V gene. Between the trimmed V and J ends, which lost 2 bases and 5 bases, there was a span of 15 bases. CDR3 coding DNA: TGTGCCAGCAGTGAACAGGGGAGTCCTCGGACCGGGGAGCTGTTTTTT. It encodes CASSEQGSPRTGELFF.

The table lists this clone with a few counts. The chain combines TRBV6-4 with TRBJ2-1; 13 bases map to TRBD2. Per germline, CDR1 MRHNA and CDR2 SNTAGT. J was trimmed by 7 bases and V by 3 bases; bases with no gene match: 3. The CDR3 has 15 amino acids. Here the CDR3 reads CASSELAGGPNEQFF. The CDR3 region has the DNA TGTGCCAGCAGTGAACTAGCGGGGGGGCCAAATGAGCAGTTCTTC.

The V and J genes are TRBV11-1 and TRBJ1-5, with D possibly matching TRBD1 (5 bases). Trimming stripped 5 bases from V and 3 bases from J, with 8 bases between. The germline V gene encodes CDR1 SGHAT and CDR2 FQDESV (reference sequence). There are 13 residues in the CDR3. CDR3: CASSRGTNQPQHF. CDR3 nucleotide sequence: TGTGCCAGCAGCCGGGGGACCAATCAGCCCCAGCATTTT. The full variable domain, completed using reference TRBV11-1 and TRBJ1-5, is EAEVAQSPRYKITEKSQAVAFWCDPISGHATLYWYRQILGQGPELLVQFQDESVVDDSQLPKDRFSAERLKGVDSTLKIQPAELGDSAMYLCASSRGTNQPQHFGDGTRLSIL.

With respect to this clone: Other DNA sequences in the same sample also yield this CDR3. The chain uses TRBV18 and TRBJ1-5; D is possibly TRBD1 (6 bases). This CDR3 is 16 amino acids long. Germline values: CDR1 KGHSH, CDR2 LQKENI. The V end was cut by 3 bases, the J end by 3 bases, with 15 bases between. The CDR3 loop is CASSPAGGLTNQPQHF. CDR3 sequence (DNA): TGTGCCAGCTCACCCGCGGGGGGGCTTACCAATCAGCCCCAGCATTTT.

The gene calls are TRBV10-3 and TRBJ2-2; 12 nucleotides line up with TRBD2. The V gene end was trimmed by 8 bases and the J gene end by 0 bases; junction bases not matched to a gene: 7. The germline gives CDR1 ENHRY, CDR2 SYGVKD. This CDR3 comprises 17 residues. Written as DNA, the CDR3 is TGTGCCATCGCGAGACTAGCGGGGGCTTCGAACACCGGGGAGCTGTTTTTT. Translating gives CAIARLAGASNTGELFF.

Only a few counts were recorded for this clone. CDR3 amino acids: CASSHGLAQYF. CDR3 sequence (DNA): TGTGCCAGCAGCCATGGACTAGCCCAGTACTTC. V gene TRBV11-2 combines with J gene TRBJ2-7; 8 nucleotides line up with TRBD2. The CDR3 has 11 residues. Trimming removed 5 bases from V and 10 bases from J; junction bases left unmatched: 4. The germline CDR1 and CDR2 sequences are SGHAT and FQNNGV.

The V and J genes are TRBV4-1 and TRBJ2-7; a weak D match, TRBD1 (7 bases). The V end lost 0 bases, the J end lost 4 bases, and 16 bases lay between the germline ends. There are 16 residues in the CDR3. CDR1 is MGHRA and CDR2 is YSYEKL in the germline V gene. CDR3 in amino acids: CASSQDRETGRYEQYF. Written as DNA, the CDR3 is TGCGCCAGCAGCCAAGATCGGGAGACAGGGAGGTACGAGCAGTACTTC.

The chain has TRBV18 and TRBJ2-3; no reliable D call. V lost 0 bases, J lost 5 bases, and 3 bases lay in between. Per germline, CDR1 KGHSH and CDR2 LQKENI. The CDR3 has 12 amino acids. The CDR3 nucleotides are TGTGCCAGCTCACCACCCGTAGATACGCAGTATTTT. Protein sequence: CASSPPVDTQYF.

The rearrangement uses TRBV7-2 and TRBJ2-1; 12 bases align to TRBD2. Germline CDR1 SGHTA, CDR2 FQGNSA. This CDR3 has 18 amino acids. Losses at the gene ends were 0 bases for V and 8 bases for J; bases not matched to a gene: 11. The CDR3 spells CASSLAARLAGGRDEQFF. The CDR3 nucleotides read TGTGCCAGCAGCTTAGCCGCCCGGCTAGCGGGGGGGCGGGATGAGCAGTTCTTC.

The chain has TRBV27 and TRBJ2-5; 7 nucleotides line up with TRBD1. CDR3 length equals 14 residues. Trimming cost V 6 bases and J 5 bases; bases outside gene matches: 9. The germline V gene encodes CDR1 MNHEY and CDR2 SMNVEV (reference sequence). The CDR3 sequence: CASSPRTGRETQYF. The CDR3 DNA reads TGTGCCAGCAGCCCAAGGACAGGTCGGGAGACCCAGTACTTC.

The gene calls are TRBV6-5 and TRBJ2-7; TRBD2 agrees at 9 bases. J was trimmed by 10 bases and V by 2 bases; bases with no gene match: 6. The CDR3 extends over 13 amino acids. Germline-derived CDR1 and CDR2 are MNHEY and SVGAGI. The CDR3 is CASSYPGLASQYF. CDR3 bases: TGTGCCAGCAGTTACCCGGGACTAGCCTCTCAGTACTTC.

V usage is TRBV6-1 and J usage is TRBJ1-6, with D perhaps matching TRBD1 (5 bases). CDR3 length: 16 residues. V was shortened by 2 bases and J by 9 bases, with 17 bases between the two germline ends. Germline CDR1 is MNHNS and CDR2 is SASEGT. The CDR3 nucleotides read TGTGCCAGCAGTGAATCTCTGGGAGGGGCAGGTTCACCCCTCCACTTT. Translated: CASSESLGGAGSPLHF.

V usage is TRBV7-2 and J usage is TRBJ2-2; the D is unclear. Germline V gives CDR1 SGHTA, CDR2 FQGNSA. V was clipped by 2 bases and J by 4 bases, with 5 bases between them. The CDR3 consists of 13 residues. This CDR3 is CASSLLATGELFF. In DNA, the CDR3 is TGTGCCAGCAGCTTATTGGCCACCGGGGAGCTGTTTTTT.

This chain links TRBV19 with TRBJ2-5; D not certain. The CDR3 spans 11 residues. Germline V CDR1 and CDR2: LNHDA, SQIVND (reference sequence). Trimming stripped 6 bases from V and 5 bases from J, with 7 bases between. Here the CDR3 reads CASSREETQYF. The CDR3 coding sequence is TGTGCCAGTAGCCGAGAGGAGACCCAGTACTTC. Full variable domain (rest looked up from reference TRBV19 and TRBJ2-5): DGGITQSPKYLFRKEGQNVTLSCEQNLNHDAMYWYRQDPGQGLRLIYYSQIVNDFQKGDIAEGYSVSREKKESFPLTVTSAQKNPTAFYLCASSREETQYFGPGTRLLVL.

The chain employs TRBV7-3 and TRBJ2-3; maybe TRBD2 (6 bases). CDR3 size: 16 residues. Trimming removed 2 bases from V and 3 bases from J, with 15 bases in between. Germline CDR1 SGHTA, CDR2 FQGTGA. The CDR3 protein is CASSLDSGVGTDTQYF. CDR3 bases: TGTGCCAGCAGCTTAGACTCGGGGGTGGGGACAGATACGCAGTATTTT.

V and J are TRBV19 and TRBJ2-3; D perhaps matches TRBD2 (7 bases). Per the germline V gene, CDR1 is LNHDA and CDR2 is SQIVND (reference sequence). CDR3 length: 14 residues. With 5 bases removed from V and 4 bases from J, the gap between germline ends came to 13 bases. The CDR3 is CASSLGGGPDTQYF. The CDR3 DNA reads as TGTGCCAGTAGTCTTGGGGGGGGGCCAGATACGCAGTATTTT.

The chain carries TRBV6-6 and TRBJ1-2; possible D gene TRBD1, 6 bases. The CDR3 runs to 14 residues. The V gene lost 6 bases and the J gene lost 2 bases, with 13 bases spanning the gap. Germline V gives CDR1 MNHNY, CDR2 SVGAGI (reference sequence). The DNA for the CDR3 is TGTGCCAGCAGCCCCGGACAGTCGAACTATGGCTACACCTTC. It translates to CASSPGQSNYGYTF.